This T cell receptor (beta chain) was retrieved from a study of cytomegalovirus exposure and HLA in healthy donors (dated by TCRdb to 2015 to 2018). In terms of the full investigation: The 550 to 750 repertoires of the first cohort and the 120 validation repertoires were produced on the same platform, according to a later analysis. The study was designed to test whether signatures of past pathogen exposure could be identified by cataloging public T cell receptors. In addition to the first cohort of 666 subjects, a separate validation cohort of around 110 different subjects was used. The study combined high-throughput TCR immunosequencing, statistical association of individual TCRs with disease status, and machine learning to predict cytomegalovirus infection status.

Separate from the approximately 700-subject first cohort, the validation cohort of 90 to 150 subjects was the group to which the donors belonged. Receptors were amplified or captured by the immunoSEQ multiplex PCR assay. Regarding the original processing steps: To diagnose cytomegalovirus status from the catalog of TCR beta chain sequences, a statistical classification framework was built. TCRdb holds this immuneACCESS table with in-frame rearrangements only. Some clones are missing; in checked studies, unresolved V genes explain under half, and the rest has no known cause. The D gene and trimming were derived from the DNA, and the V and J assignments and clone size from that table. Across this sample there are under 140,000 clones, with 85% to 90% seen only once. Together, the top ten hold approximately 1.5% of the sample. The research as a whole found: Of the cluster scores, approximately 95% were above 0 in a later analysis, which found that TCRs clustered in the first cohort also tended to co-occur in the approximately 130 validation repertoires. Three of the identified cytomegalovirus-associated TCR beta chains were confirmed in vitro to be specific for cytomegalovirus antigens. The authors suggested that the approach could potentially be generalized to other disease states and immunological phenotypes. Most TCR sequences were observed very rarely across donors, whereas some public TCRs were present in many individuals. A total of 150 or so TCR beta chains were listed by the study as associated with cytomegalovirus. In both the original and validation cohorts, the classifier was reported to diagnose cytomegalovirus status with high specificity and sensitivity. The validation cohort had no HLA typing available for a later analysis, so co-occurrence within that cohort was assessed over all 110 or so repertoires.

In the case of this clone: Its antigen is not yet known. Per-nucleotide qualities are absent, and no much larger clonotype sits a single base away.

The TCR comes from a woman between 25 and 40 years old in good health and CMV-seropositive. The specimen was PBMCs.

The CDR3 region reads CASSVTSPRETQYF. The DNA is TGTGCCAGCAGTGTGACTAGCCCCCGGGAGACCCAGTACTTC. The chain is made from TRBV2 and TRBJ2-5, with 7 bases in between that match TRBD2. The germline V gene specifies SNHLY as CDR1 and FYNNEI as CDR2. V is cut back by 4 bases and J by 5 bases, with 7 bases in the junction unmatched. The CDR3, from cysteine to phenylalanine, totals 14 residues. Only the CDR3 portion is preserved as DNA: 42 bases, with reading frame beginning at the first base.